Presented here are 21 T cell receptor beta chains from one specimen sequenced in a study of T-cell memory formation after mild COVID-19. One entry per CDR3 protein results from TCRdb running MiXCR on the 5' RACE reads. The table lists fewer than 75,000 distinct CDR3 sequences, 10% to 15% of them singletons. Sequenced: PBMCs or a T cell subset sorted from them (not recorded which). The receptors here all came from a man aged 18-30 years who had mild COVID-19 (a few samples of this study predate the infection). Cell type and time point are not known.

At least ten counts were recorded for this clonotype. The chain links TRBV7-9 to TRBJ2-1; a possible D gene is TRBD1 (6 bases). Germline CDR1 and CDR2: SEHNR and FQNEAQ (reference sequence). CDR3 length: 15 amino acids. The V gene lost 5 bases and the J gene lost 2 bases, with 13 bases spanning the gap. CDR3: CASSQRQAAYNEQFF. The CDR3 DNA sequence: TGTGCCAGCAGCCAGCGACAGGCAGCCTACAATGAGCAGTTCTTC.

The chain recombines TRBV11-2 with TRBJ1-2, with a tentative D call TRBD1 (6 bases). Trimming shortened V by 2 bases and J by 2 bases, and 18 bases separated the two germline ends. This CDR3 region has 17 residues. The germline gives CDR1 SGHAT, CDR2 FQNNGV. CDR3: CASSLLSPRTANYGYTF. CDR3 DNA: TGTGCCAGCAGCTTATTATCCCCCCGGACAGCCAACTATGGCTACACCTTC.

This clonotype has only a few counts. The CDR3 nucleotides are TGTGCCAGCAGCTCCTCGGCTCGCCTCAGCGGGGAGCTGTTTTTT. Its protein product is CASSSSARLSGELFF. The chain recombines TRBV7-3 with TRBJ2-2; D is unclear. Per the germline V gene, CDR1 is SGHTA and CDR2 is FQGTGA. Trimming shortened V by 4 bases and J by 7 bases, and 16 bases separated the two germline ends. The CDR3 runs to 15 residues.

This clonotype showed up many times. The rearrangement links TRBV12-3 or TRBV12-4 to TRBJ2-3, with D perhaps matching TRBD2 (5 bases). The CDR3 extends over 13 amino acids. The ends were cut back, 7 bases at V and 6 bases at J, with 14 bases in the middle. CDR3 in DNA: TGTGCCAGCAAACTAGGGCGGTTTGATACGCAGTATTTT. It is translated as CASKLGRFDTQYF.

This clonotype has more than one count but fewer than ten. The chain has TRBV6-2 or TRBV6-3 and TRBJ1-6; no clear D gene. This CDR3 contains 13 residues. Germline V CDR1 and CDR2: MNHEY, SVGEGT. V was cut by 2 bases and J by 15 bases, with 14 bases left in between. CDR3 protein: CASSYQPGSGLHF. The CDR3 DNA reads as TGTGCCAGCAGTTACCAGCCGGGCTCCGGCCTCCACTTT.

The chain joins TRBV7-2 to TRBJ2-5; 8 bases agree with TRBD2. This CDR3 contains 16 residues. Germline values: CDR1 SGHTA, CDR2 FQGNSA. Losses at the gene ends were 1 base for V and 0 bases for J; bases not matched to a gene: 4. CDR3 nucleotide sequence: TGTGCCAGCAGCTTAGTGTCTAGCGGGTACCAAGAGACCCAGTACTTC. It specifies CASSLVSSGYQETQYF.

This clonotype has a count of ten or more. V gene TRBV7-2 combines with J gene TRBJ2-7; D possibly uses TRBD1 or TRBD2 (5 bases each). This CDR3 has 13 amino acids. In germline, CDR1 is SGHTA, CDR2 FQGNSA. The V and J ends lost 2 bases and 6 bases respectively, with 11 bases between them. The CDR3 protein is CASSLRRGGEQYV. Here the CDR3 DNA reads TGTGCCAGCAGCTTACGTCGTGGGGGCGAGCAGTACGTC.

This clonotype was counted only a few times. Written as DNA, the CDR3 is TGTGCCAGCAGCTTAGGGGGGACAGCCAACACCGGGGAGCTGTTTTTT. Residues: CASSLGGTANTGELFF. The chain has TRBV11-3 and TRBJ2-2; 7 bases are a match to TRBD1. This CDR3 has 16 residues. Looked up from germline, CDR1 is SGHNT and CDR2 is YENEEA. The ends lost 1 base at V and 2 bases at J; junction bases unmatched: 4.

The gene calls are TRBV20-1 and TRBJ2-7; 10 nucleotides align to TRBD1. CDR1 and CDR2 from the germline V gene are DFQATT and SNEGSKA (reference sequence). The CDR3 is 14 amino acids. The trim removed 4 bases at V and 4 bases at J, leaving 7 bases unmatched. The CDR3 sequence: CSATPGTGAYEQYV. For the CDR3, the DNA is TGCAGTGCTACTCCCGGGACAGGGGCTTACGAGCAGTACGTC.

The chain carries TRBV6-2 or TRBV6-3 and TRBJ2-2, with no clear D. V dropped 2 bases and J dropped 6 bases, with 4 bases sitting between them. Germline V gene data show CDR1 as MNHEY and CDR2 as SVGEGT. CDR3 length equals 12 residues. The DNA for the CDR3 is TGTGCCAGCAGTTACCCCCCCGGGGAGCTGTTTTTT. It encodes CASSYPPGELFF.

At least ten counts were recorded for this clonotype. The chain is built from TRBV11-2 and TRBJ2-3; the match to TRBD2 covers 9 bases. The CDR3 extends over 15 amino acids. Germline V gene data show CDR1 as SGHAT and CDR2 as FQNNGV. V dropped 6 bases and J dropped 0; count of bases not matched to a gene: 4. CDR3 sequence: CASRPTSGSTDTQYF. In nucleotides, the CDR3 is TGTGCCAGCAGACCGACTAGCGGTAGCACAGATACGCAGTATTTT.

This clonotype was observed at least ten times. The rearrangement uses TRBV3-1 and TRBJ2-3; D possibly corresponds to TRBD1 (6 bases). CDR1 LGHDT and CDR2 YNNKEL come from the germline V gene (reference sequence). Between the trimmed V and J ends, which lost 1 base and 11 bases, there was a span of 22 bases. The length of the CDR3 is 16 residues. In nucleotides, the CDR3 is TGTGCCAGCAGCCAAGTTTCACTTCGACAGGCCCAGGGGCAGTATTTT. Its translation: CASSQVSLRQAQGQYF.

This clonotype was recorded a few times. The chain couples TRBV4-1 to TRBJ1-1; 8 bases line up with TRBD1. With 0 bases clipped from V and 4 bases from J, the junction kept 7 bases outside the gene matches. The CDR3 sequence is 16 residues long. Germline-derived CDR1 and CDR2 are MGHRA and YSYEKL. The DNA for the CDR3 is TGCGCCAGCAGCCAAGAAGTCAGGGGGCTCGGCACTGAAGCTTTCTTT. This codes for CASSQEVRGLGTEAFF.

Ten or more counts support this clonotype. This rearrangement joins TRBV5-1 to TRBJ2-1; D possibly corresponds to TRBD1 (6 bases). Germline V CDR1 and CDR2: SGHRS, YFSETQ. The V gene lost 2 bases and the J gene lost 10 bases, with 22 bases spanning the gap. The CDR3 loop spans 16 amino acids. The CDR3 spells CASSLLGQIKAQEQFF. The CDR3, as DNA: TGCGCCAGCAGCTTACTAGGACAGATCAAAGCACAGGAGCAGTTCTTC.

The J gene is TRBJ1-1, the V gene TRBV6-4; no firm D call. Germline CDR1 is MRHNA and CDR2 is SNTAGT. The CDR3 contains 13 residues. Trimming shortened V by 0 bases and J by 9 bases, and 11 bases separated the two germline ends. CDR3 sequence (DNA): TGTGCCAGCAGTGACTCGAGCGACACCAAAGCTTTCTTT. It codes for CASSDSSDTKAFF.

The gene calls are TRBV7-2 and TRBJ2-3; a weak D match, TRBD2 (6 bases). CDR3 length: 13 residues. In germline, CDR1 is SGHTA, CDR2 FQGNSA. V lost 4 bases and J 3 bases, leaving 8 bases between the germline ends. The CDR3 here is CASSCGGTDTQYF. For the CDR3, the DNA is TGTGCCAGCAGCTGTGGGGGGACAGATACGCAGTATTTT.

The J gene is TRBJ2-6, the V gene TRBV6-2 or TRBV6-3; D ambiguous. Germline values: CDR1 MNHEY, CDR2 SVGEGT. The CDR3 is 15 residues long. Trimming took off 5 bases at V and 3 bases at J, with 11 bases between the two ends. This CDR3 reads CASSDRRGGANVLTF. CDR3 in DNA: TGTGCCAGCAGTGATAGGAGAGGTGGGGCCAACGTCCTGACTTTC.

This clonotype has a count of ten or more. The chain links TRBV18 to TRBJ2-7; no definite D call. Trimming left V 2 bases short and J 3 bases short, with 8 bases between. Germline V CDR1 and CDR2: KGHSH, LQKENI. This CDR3 region has 13 residues. CDR3 amino acids: CASSPLDGYEQYF. CDR3 DNA: TGTGCCAGCTCACCATTGGACGGCTACGAGCAGTACTTC.

This chain connects TRBV7-9 to TRBJ1-3; D is undetermined. From germline, CDR1 is SEHNR and CDR2 FQNEAQ (reference sequence). With 4 bases removed from V and 4 bases from J, the gap between germline ends came to 8 bases. The CDR3 is made up of 13 amino acids. CDR3 amino acids: CASSWGGGNTIYF. For the CDR3, the DNA is TGTGCCAGCAGCTGGGGTGGGGGAAACACCATATATTTT.

This clonotype was counted between two and nine times. V usage is TRBV12-3 or TRBV12-4 and J usage is TRBJ1-2; no definite D call. CDR3 length equals 13 residues. V gave up 2 bases and J gave up 4 bases, with 8 bases separating them. In DNA, the CDR3 is TGTGCCAGCAGTTTAATGAGGGTCTATGGCTACACCTTC. This codes for CASSLMRVYGYTF.

This chain links TRBV19 with TRBJ1-4; no clear D gene. This CDR3 has 15 residues. The germline V and J ends were trimmed by 4 bases and 4 bases, with 13 bases remaining between them. CDR1 and CDR2 from the germline V gene are LNHDA and SQIVND (reference sequence). CDR3 DNA: TGTGCCAGTAGTACTCCCGACACGATTAATGAAAAACTGTTTTTT. Translated, it gives CASSTPDTINEKLFF. The full variable domain, its missing parts supplied by reference TRBV19 and TRBJ1-4, is DGGITQSPKYLFRKEGQNVTLSCEQNLNHDAMYWYRQDPGQGLRLIYYSQIVNDFQKGDIAEGYSVSREKKESFPLTVTSAQKNPTAFYLCASSTPDTINEKLFFGSGTQLSVL.